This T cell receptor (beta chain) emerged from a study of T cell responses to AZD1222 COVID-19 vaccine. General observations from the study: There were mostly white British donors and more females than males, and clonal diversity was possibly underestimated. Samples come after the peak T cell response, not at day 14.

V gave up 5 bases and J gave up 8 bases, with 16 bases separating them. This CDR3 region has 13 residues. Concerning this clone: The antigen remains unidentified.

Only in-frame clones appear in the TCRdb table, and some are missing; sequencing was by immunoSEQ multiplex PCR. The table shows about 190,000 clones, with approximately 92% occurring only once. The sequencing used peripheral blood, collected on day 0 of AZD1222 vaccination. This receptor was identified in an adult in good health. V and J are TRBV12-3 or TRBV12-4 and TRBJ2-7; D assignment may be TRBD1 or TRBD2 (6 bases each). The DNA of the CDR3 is TGTGCCAGCAGTGAACAGGGTGGGGGGCAGCAGTACTTC. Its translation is CASSEQGGGQQYF.